This section outlines one T cell receptor beta chain sequence together with its context. This specimen comes from a study of control samples from healthy donors and cancer patients. Germline CDR1 is SGHTA and CDR2 is FQGNSA. Trimming left V 1 base short and J 7 bases short, with 14 bases between. This CDR3 comprises 15 residues. The method was immunoSEQ multiplex PCR; TCRdb's version includes in-frame clones alone and lacks a portion of them. Of over 150,000 clones in the sample, around 94% were seen once. Material for sequencing was blood. The chain carries TRBV7-2 and TRBJ1-5; D call uncertain. The clonotype was recovered from a woman under 30 in good health. Written as DNA, the CDR3 is TGTGCCAGCAGCTTAGGAGAGGGCACGAGCCAGCCCCAGCATTTT. Amino acid sequence: CASSLGEGTSQPQHF.